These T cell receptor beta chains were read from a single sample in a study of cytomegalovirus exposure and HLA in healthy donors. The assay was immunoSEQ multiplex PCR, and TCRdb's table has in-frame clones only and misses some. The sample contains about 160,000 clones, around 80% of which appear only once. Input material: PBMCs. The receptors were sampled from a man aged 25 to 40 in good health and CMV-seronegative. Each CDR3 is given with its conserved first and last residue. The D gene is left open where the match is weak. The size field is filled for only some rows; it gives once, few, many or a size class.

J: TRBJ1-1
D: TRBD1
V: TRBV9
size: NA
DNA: TGTGCCAGCAGCGAGAAGGCAGGGGGGTACACTGAAGCTTTCTTT
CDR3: CASSEKAGGYTEAFF

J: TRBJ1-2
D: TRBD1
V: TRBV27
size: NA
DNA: TGTGCCAGCAGGAGTAGGACAGGGGTTTTGAAGGACTATGGCTACACCTTC
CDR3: CASRSRTGVLKDYGYTF

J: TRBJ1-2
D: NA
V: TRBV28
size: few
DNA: TGTGCCAGCAGACATCAGGGGTCTGGTAGTGGCTACACCTTC
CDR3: CASRHQGSGSGYTF

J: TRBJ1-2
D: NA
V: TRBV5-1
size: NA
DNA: TGCGCCAGCAGCTTGCGGCGGGCGTTTTGGTATGGCTACACCTTC
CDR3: CASSLRRAFWYGYTF

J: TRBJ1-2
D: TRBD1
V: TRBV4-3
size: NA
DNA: TGCGCCAGCAGCCAGACAGGGGGCAAGGGTGGCTACACCTTC
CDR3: CASSQTGGKGGYTF

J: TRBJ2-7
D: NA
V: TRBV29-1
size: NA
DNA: TGCAGCGTTGCGGACAGTTTAACCTACGAGCAGTACTTC
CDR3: CSVADSLTYEQYF

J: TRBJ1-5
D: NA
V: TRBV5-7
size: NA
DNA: TGTGCCAGCAGCTTGAAACCCGATAAACCAGGTCAGCCCCAGCATTTT
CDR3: CASSLKPDKPGQPQHF

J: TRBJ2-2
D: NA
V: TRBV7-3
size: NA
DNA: TGTGCCAGCAGCCTCCATCCGCGGGACACCGGGGAGCTGTTTTTT
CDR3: CASSLHPRDTGELFF

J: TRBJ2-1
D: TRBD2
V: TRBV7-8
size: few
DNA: TGTGCCAGCAGCTTAGTACGGGCTAGCGGGGAACTAAGCTCCTACAATGAGCAGTTCTTC
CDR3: CASSLVRASGELSSYNEQFF

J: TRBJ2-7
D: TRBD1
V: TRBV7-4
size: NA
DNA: TGTGCCAGCAGCTTGCGACAGGGCGACATCTACGAGCAGTACTTC
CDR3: CASSLRQGDIYEQYF

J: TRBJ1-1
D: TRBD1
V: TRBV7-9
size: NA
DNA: TGTGCCAGCAGCCCGAAACTCCTAAACAGGGGGCGAAGGAGCACTGAAGCTTTCTTT
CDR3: CASSPKLLNRGRRSTEAFF

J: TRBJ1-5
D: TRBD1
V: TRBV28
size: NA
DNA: TGTGCCAGCAGTTTGGGGACAGGGGTTGATTATAGCAATCAGCCCCAGCATTTT
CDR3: CASSLGTGVDYSNQPQHF

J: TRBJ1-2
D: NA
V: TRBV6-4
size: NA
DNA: TGTGCCAGCAGACCAGGGTTAATGCATGGCTACACCTTC
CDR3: CASRPGLMHGYTF

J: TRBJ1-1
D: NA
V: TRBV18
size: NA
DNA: TGTGCCAGCTCCCAGGGGATTGCTGATTTGAGCACTGAAGCTTTCTTT
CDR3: CASSQGIADLSTEAFF

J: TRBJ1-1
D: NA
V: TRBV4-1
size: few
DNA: TGCGCCAGCGGTTCCGGGACACCCACTGAAGCTTTCTTT
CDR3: CASGSGTPTEAFF

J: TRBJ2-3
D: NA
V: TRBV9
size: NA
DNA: TGTGCCAGCAGCCTCAATCATCAGGGGGATACGCAGTATTTT
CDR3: CASSLNHQGDTQYF

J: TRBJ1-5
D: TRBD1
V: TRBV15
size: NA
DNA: TGTGCCACCGAAGGGGGCGAGGGCAATCAGCCCCAGCATTTT
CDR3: CATEGGEGNQPQHF

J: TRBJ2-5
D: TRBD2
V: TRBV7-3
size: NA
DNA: TGTGCCAGCAGCCCTAGCGGGAGTAAAGAGACCCAGTACTTC
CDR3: CASSPSGSKETQYF

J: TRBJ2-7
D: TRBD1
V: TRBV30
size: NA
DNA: TGTGCCTGGAGTGTACCCAGGCTCGACAGGGTCAATTACGAGCAGTACTTC
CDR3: CAWSVPRLDRVNYEQYF

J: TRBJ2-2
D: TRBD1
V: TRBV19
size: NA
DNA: TGTGCCAGTAGTATAGGGACCCCGACAGGGGGCACCGGGGAGCTGTTTTTT
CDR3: CASSIGTPTGGTGELFF

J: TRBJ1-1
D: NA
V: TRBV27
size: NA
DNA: TGTGCCAGCAGTTCCTGGAACACTGAAGCTTTCTTT
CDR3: CASSSWNTEAFF

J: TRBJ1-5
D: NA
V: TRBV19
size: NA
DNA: TGTGCCAGGGGACGGGAGGGTCAGCCCCAGCATTTT
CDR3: CARGREGQPQHF

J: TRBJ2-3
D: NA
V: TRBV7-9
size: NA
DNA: TGTGCCAGCAGCTTTATCGGGGGTGCTGGGGTAAATACGCAGTATTTT
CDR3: CASSFIGGAGVNTQYF

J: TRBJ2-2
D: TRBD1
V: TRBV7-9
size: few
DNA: TGTGCCAGCAGCTTTAGGACAGGGGGGACCGGGGAGCTGTTTTTT
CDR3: CASSFRTGGTGELFF